This note documents a single TCR beta chain sequence. This sample was included in a study of OX40 agonist ivuxolimab in advanced cancers. As for the study in general: Partial responses were achieved by three patients, one with hepatocellular carcinoma and two with cutaneous melanoma.

The repertoire was sequenced with immunoSEQ multiplex PCR; TCRdb's copy has only in-frame clones and lacks some. Of about 60,000 clones detected, approximately 88% appear once; the ten largest clones hold approximately 2.5%. The sequence came from an adult with an advanced solid tumor such as melanoma, head and neck, liver or kidney cancer. The sequenced sample was CD4+ or CD8+ T cells sorted from blood, obtained in a trial of the OX40 agonist ivuxolimab.

The CDR3 loop reads CASSPNHSGQGSAYEQYF. The CDR3 region has the DNA TGCGCCAGCAGTCCGAACCATTCCGGACAGGGAAGTGCATACGAGCAGTACTTC. This chain connects TRBV23-1 to TRBJ2-7; 8 bases are a match to TRBD1. TRBV23-1 is marked as an open reading frame, function uncertain. Germline trimming cut 4 bases from V and 4 bases from J; bases unmatched to any gene: 18. The CDR3 loop spans 18 amino acids.